This T cell receptor (beta chain) was profiled in a study of shared clonotypes between healthy human individuals. Study in general: Donors, aged 18 to 49, were a couple of women and a few men.

Trimming left V 1 base short and J 2 bases short, with 14 bases between. CDR1 is SGHRS and CDR2 is YFSETQ in the germline V gene. This CDR3 contains 16 residues. Here immunoSEQ multiplex PCR was the method, and the copy in TCRdb shows in-frame clones only, minus some. Of a few million clones listed, approximately 93% were seen once; the top ten hold 0.39%. The sequenced sample consisted of naive CD4+ T cells from PBMCs. Subset defined: CD45RA+ positively selected. V usage is TRBV5-1 and J usage is TRBJ2-3; no firm D call. This clonotype originated in a man between 18 and 35 years old in good health. Some clones in this sample may be carry-over from other donors' samples. CDR3 DNA sequence: TGCGCCAGCAGCTTGTTGCCAGTCCCTAACACAGATACGCAGTATTTT. As protein: CASSLLPVPNTDTQYF.